This paragraph covers one T cell receptor (beta chain) sequence. This sample was taken from a study of blood T cell repertoires in COVID-19. In the study overall: COVID-19 samples, acute and convalescent, were from the United States, Italy and Spain.

How the authors handled the data: Amplified reference gene primers provided the basis for estimating nucleated cell counts. Sequencing used immunoSEQ multiplex PCR; TCRdb keeps in-frame clones, though not all of them. Clonal size and the V and J genes are those of that table, whereas D and trimming came from the DNA. In the table there are fewer than 150,000 clones, around three quarters of which are singletons. The germline V and J ends were trimmed by 11 bases and 1 base, with 15 bases remaining between them. This CDR3 region has 14 residues. Germline V gives CDR1 MDHEN, CDR2 SYDVKM. This TCR derives from a man in his 70s with acute or convalescent COVID-19. The specimen sequenced was peripheral blood. This chain connects TRBV28 to TRBJ1-3, with D possibly matching TRBD1 (6 bases). The CDR3 bases are TGTGCCGGGGGCACGCGAGGGTCTGGAAACACCATATATTTT. Translating it yields CAGGTRGSGNTIYF.